The clone carrying this TCR beta chain has just a few counts. Its antigen is still unknown. The source of the sample is a study of tumor and adjacent non-tumor tissue in lung cancer. Study details: Histology: eleven to twelve adenocarcinoma, a couple of squamous cell carcinoma, 1 small cell lung cancer. Overall study findings and caveats: Significantly higher TCR diversity was found in tumor than normal lung.

A modified ARM-PCR protocol with three rounds of nested PCR amplified TCRbeta. TCRdb reprocessed the multiplex PCR reads via MiXCR and lists one record per CDR3 protein. The top ten clones hold about 12% of a sample with approximately 75,000 distinct CDR3 sequences, over 75% of them seen once. J lost 7 bases, V lost 5 bases, and 8 bases had no gene match. Germline V gives CDR1 LNHDA, CDR2 SQIVND (reference sequence). The CDR3 length is 14 residues. No cell sorting was done before RNA was extracted from the tissue. Donors were chemotherapy-naive, newly diagnosed lung cancer surgical patients in China, August–late 2014.

Sequenced input: lung tumor tissue. The rearrangement uses TRBV19 and TRBJ2-1, with 7 bases that match TRBD1. This clonotype was obtained from a woman between 45 and 65 years old with non-small cell lung cancer. The CDR3: CASSPEQGFNEQFF. Written as DNA, the CDR3 is TGTGCCAGTAGTCCAGAACAGGGGTTTAATGAGCAGTTCTTC.